The clone carrying this T cell receptor beta chain was seen once. In the source study's methods: The assay estimated nucleated cells by amplifying reference gene primers. The method was immunoSEQ multiplex PCR; TCRdb's version includes in-frame clones alone and lacks a portion of them. The V and J calls and the clone size are those of that table, but D and trimming were determined from the DNA. The sample includes 150,000 to 200,000 clones, about 92% of them seen just once. This entry comes from a study of blood T cell repertoires in COVID-19. For the study at large: Spain, Italy and the United States supplied samples that represented acute and convalescent COVID-19. Sample material is recorded as cDNA or gDNA derived from T cells, B-cell-depleted T cells, or PBMCs.

Enrolled during active infection, Seattle patients were then followed longitudinally. This TCR was recovered from a woman between 55 and 75 years old with COVID-19, enrolled during active disease. The material sequenced was peripheral blood.

The CDR3 sequence: CASSFSGRDEQYF. In DNA, the CDR3 is TGTGCCAGCAGCTTCTCTGGGCGGGACGAGCAGTACTTC. The chain is built from TRBV7-2 and TRBJ2-7, with D perhaps TRBD2 (5 bases). The ends were cut back, 3 bases at V and 5 bases at J, with 11 bases in the middle. This CDR3 comprises 13 residues. The germline CDR1 and CDR2 sequences are SGHTA and FQGNSA.